Shown below are 2 T cell receptor beta chains from a single sample sequenced in a study of cytomegalovirus exposure and HLA in healthy donors (dated by TCRdb to about 2017). Library method: the immunoSEQ multiplex PCR assay. For the multiplex PCR, a mixture combining 60 forward primers for TCR Vbeta segments and 13 reverse primers for TCR Jbeta segments was used. TCRdb carries this immuneACCESS record with in-frame sequences only. Its versions omit some clonotypes, under half of them owing to an unresolved V gene in the studies checked, with the rest unexplained. This sample gives about 120,000 clones in total; about 85% of them show up just once. Approximately 0.22% of the sample is in the top ten clones. The sequencing input was PBMCs. The receptors were sampled from a man aged 45 to 65 in good health and CMV-seronegative.

V gene TRBV6-6 combines with J gene TRBJ1-1, with 9 nucleotides matching TRBD1. Germline assignment: CDR1 MNHNY and CDR2 SVGAGI (reference sequence). With 6 bases clipped from V and 5 bases from J, the junction kept 7 bases outside the gene matches. The CDR3 is 14 amino acids. CDR3 coding DNA: TGTGCCAGCAGATACCGGACAGGGGTTACTGAAGCTTTCTTT. Its protein is CASRYRTGVTEAFF.

This clone came up a few times. This chain links TRBV7-2 with TRBJ2-7, with 10 bases that match TRBD2. Germline CDR1 reads SGHTA; CDR2 reads FQGNSA. The CDR3 has 15 residues. V was clipped by 6 bases and J by 6 bases; unmatched bases: 11. CDR3: CASREEAGGRSEQYF. In nucleotides, the CDR3 is TGTGCCAGCAGAGAAGAAGCGGGGGGGCGCTCCGAGCAGTACTTC.